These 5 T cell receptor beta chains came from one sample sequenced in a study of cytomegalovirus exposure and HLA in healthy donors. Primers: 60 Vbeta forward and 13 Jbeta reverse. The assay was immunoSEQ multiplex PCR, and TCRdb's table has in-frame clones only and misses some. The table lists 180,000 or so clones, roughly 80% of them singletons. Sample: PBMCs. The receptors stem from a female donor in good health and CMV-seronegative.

The CDR3 reads CASSPFSPGTGGTGELFF. The CDR3 region has the DNA TGTGCCAGCTCACCGTTTTCCCCCGGGACAGGGGGCACCGGGGAGCTGTTTTTT. The V and J genes are TRBV18 and TRBJ2-2; the match to TRBD1 covers 11 bases. Trimming cost V 3 bases and J 4 bases; bases outside gene matches: 10. Germline V CDR1 and CDR2: KGHSH, LQKENI. This CDR3 is 18 amino acids long. The whole variable domain, filled in from reference TRBV18 and TRBJ2-2, reads NAGVMQNPRHLVRRRGQEARLRCSPMKGHSHVYWYRQLPEEGLKFMVYLQKENIIDESGMPKERFSAEFPKEGPSILRIQQVVRGDSAAYFCASSPFSPGTGGTGELFFGEGSRLTVL.

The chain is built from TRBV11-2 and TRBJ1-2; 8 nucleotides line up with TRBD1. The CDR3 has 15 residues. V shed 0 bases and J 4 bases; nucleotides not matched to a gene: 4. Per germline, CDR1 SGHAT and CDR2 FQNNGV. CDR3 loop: CASSLDLGTGYGYTF. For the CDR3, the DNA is TGTGCCAGCAGCTTAGATCTCGGGACAGGCTATGGCTACACCTTC.

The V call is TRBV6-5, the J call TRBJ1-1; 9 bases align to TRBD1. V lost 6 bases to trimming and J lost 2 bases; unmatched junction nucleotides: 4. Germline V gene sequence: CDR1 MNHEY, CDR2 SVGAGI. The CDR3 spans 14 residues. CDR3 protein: CASSSDRGNTEAFF. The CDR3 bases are TGTGCCAGCAGCTCGGACAGGGGTAACACTGAAGCTTTCTTT.

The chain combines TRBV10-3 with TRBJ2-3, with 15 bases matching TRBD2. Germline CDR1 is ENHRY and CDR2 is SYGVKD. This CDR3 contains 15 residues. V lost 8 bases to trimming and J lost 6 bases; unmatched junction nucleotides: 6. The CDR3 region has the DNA TGTGCCATCCTCAGGACTAGCGGGGGGGAGGATACGCAGTATTTT. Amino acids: CAILRTSGGEDTQYF.

In nucleotides, the CDR3 is TGCAGCGCTAAAAGCGGGGGGCATCTTGGCGAGCAGTACTTC. Its translation is CSAKSGGHLGEQYF. V gene TRBV29-1 combines with J gene TRBJ2-7, with TRBD2 identical over 9 bases. Germline trimming cut 7 bases from V and 6 bases from J; bases unmatched to any gene: 13. Per the germline V gene, CDR1 is SQVTM and CDR2 is ANQGSEA. The CDR3 has 14 residues.